The following is a T cell receptor beta chain sequence with its context. What it binds is unknown. Time point described: week 35, safety follow-up. Topical imiquimod was applied with each vaccine dose, which held 300 ug of mutant IDH1 20-mer peptide. The source of the sample is a study of a mutant IDH1 vaccine in newly diagnosed glioma. Germline CDR1 SGDLS, CDR2 YYNGEE. The CDR3 is made up of 14 amino acids. Trimming removed 0 bases at V and 5 bases at J, with 11 bases between. The repertoire was sequenced with immunoSEQ multiplex PCR; TCRdb's copy has only in-frame clones and lacks some. The sample lists approximately 60,000 clones, 60% to 75% occurring once. Study observations and caveats: In around 93% of patients, immune responses induced by the vaccine occurred.

The origin of this receptor is a man aged 50-59 years with glioma. The chain joins TRBV9 to TRBJ2-5, with D unresolved. Sequences were derived from PBMCs, sampled from a glioma patient whose treatment included an IDH1 peptide vaccine. The CDR3 reads CASSVDVGRETQYF. The CDR3 DNA reads as TGTGCCAGCAGCGTAGATGTAGGACGGGAGACCCAGTACTTC.